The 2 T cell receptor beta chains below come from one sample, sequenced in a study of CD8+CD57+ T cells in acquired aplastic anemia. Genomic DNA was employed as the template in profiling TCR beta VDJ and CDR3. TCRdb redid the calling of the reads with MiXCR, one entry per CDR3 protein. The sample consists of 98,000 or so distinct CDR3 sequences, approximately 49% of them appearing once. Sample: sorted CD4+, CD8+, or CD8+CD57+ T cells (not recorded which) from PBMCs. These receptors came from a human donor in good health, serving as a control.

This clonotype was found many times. The CDR3, as DNA: TGTGCCAGCAGCCCTGACAGTTACGAGCAGTACTTC. Translated, it gives CASSPDSYEQYF. The rearrangement joins TRBV5-4 to TRBJ2-7; the D gene is possibly TRBD1 (5 bases). This CDR3 has 12 amino acids. Germline assignment: CDR1 SGHNT and CDR2 YYREEE (reference sequence). Trimming took off 4 bases at V and 4 bases at J, with 9 bases between the two ends.

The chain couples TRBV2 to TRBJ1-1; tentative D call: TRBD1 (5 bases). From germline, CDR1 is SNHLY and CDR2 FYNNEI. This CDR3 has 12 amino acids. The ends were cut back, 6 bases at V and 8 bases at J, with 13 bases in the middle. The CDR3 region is CASRASGAEAFF. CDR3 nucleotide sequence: TGTGCCAGCAGGGCCTCTGGGGCAGAAGCTTTCTTT.